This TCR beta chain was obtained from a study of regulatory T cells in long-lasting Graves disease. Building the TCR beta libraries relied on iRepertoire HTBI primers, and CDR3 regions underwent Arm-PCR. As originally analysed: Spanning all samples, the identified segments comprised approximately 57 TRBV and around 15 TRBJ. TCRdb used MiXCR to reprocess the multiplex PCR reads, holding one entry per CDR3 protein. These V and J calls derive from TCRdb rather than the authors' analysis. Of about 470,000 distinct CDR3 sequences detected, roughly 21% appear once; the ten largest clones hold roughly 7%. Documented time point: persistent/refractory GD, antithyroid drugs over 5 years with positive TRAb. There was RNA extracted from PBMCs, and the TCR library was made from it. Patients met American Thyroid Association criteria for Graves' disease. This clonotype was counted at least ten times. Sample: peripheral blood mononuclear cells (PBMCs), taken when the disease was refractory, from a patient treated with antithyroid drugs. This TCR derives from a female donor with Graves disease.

The DNA for the CDR3 is TGTGCCAGCAGCCCCCTGGAGGGTTGGAGGGGCCTGAACACTGAAGCTTTCTTT. Amino acid sequence: CASSPLEGWRGLNTEAFF. The chain has TRBV12-3 or TRBV12-4 and TRBJ1-1; weak D call: TRBD1 (5 bases). V lost 6 bases, J lost 0 bases, and 23 bases lay in between. This CDR3 region has 18 residues.